This T cell receptor beta chain was captured in a study of cytomegalovirus exposure and HLA in healthy donors. The CDR3 totals 14 residues. Germline-derived CDR1 and CDR2 are SSHAT and FNYEAQ (reference sequence). V dropped 3 bases and J dropped 3 bases, with 11 bases sitting between them. The PCR employed 60 Vbeta primers together with 13 Jbeta primers. Clones were sequenced by immunoSEQ multiplex PCR, and TCRdb holds only the in-frame ones, with some missing. The data contain approximately 150,000 clones, about 80% of them singletons. With regard to this clone: Its antigen is currently unknown.

Study-wide results and limits: Reports indicated that the classifier achieved high specificity and sensitivity in diagnosing cytomegalovirus status. In a later analysis, several top co-occurrence clusters appeared linked to parvovirus B19, influenza, CMV and Epstein-Barr virus.

Sequenced sample: PBMCs. This TCR derives from a woman aged 50 to 60 in good health and CMV-seronegative. The rearrangement links TRBV7-7 to TRBJ2-5; D perhaps matches TRBD2 (6 bases). The CDR3 nucleotides read TGTGCCAGCAGCTTGATCGGGGGTGAAGAGACCCAGTACTTC. Translation: CASSLIGGEETQYF.